The 32 T cell receptor beta chains presented below share a single source sample, sequenced in a study of T cell responses to AZD1222 COVID-19 vaccine. TCRdb's table, derived via immunoSEQ multiplex PCR, lists solely in-frame clones and lacks some. The sample holds 150,000 to 200,000 clones; 80% to 90% are singletons and the top ten take 6.9%. Sequenced material: peripheral blood, taken on day 0 of AZD1222 vaccination. The source of these receptors is an adult in good health.

The V gene is TRBV7-3, the J gene TRBJ1-2; no firm D call. This CDR3 spans 13 amino acids. In germline, CDR1 is SGHTA, CDR2 FQGTGA. V lost 2 bases to trimming and J lost 8 bases, with 12 bases between them. The CDR3 DNA is TGTGCCAGCAGCTTAGGGCCAGGCGACGGCTACACCTTC. Encoded protein: CASSLGPGDGYTF.

The gene calls are TRBV9 and TRBJ2-4, with D tentatively TRBD1 or TRBD2 (6 bases each). V shed 5 bases and J shed 4 bases, with 16 bases lying between them. Germline CDR1 SGDLS, CDR2 YYNGEE. This CDR3 has 15 amino acids. The CDR3 sequence is CASSLEGGEKNIQYF. CDR3 coding DNA: TGTGCCAGCAGTCTGGAGGGGGGAGAAAAAAACATTCAGTACTTC.

The CDR3: CASSPMAPVNTEAFF. The CDR3 DNA sequence: TGTGCCAGCAGCCCGATGGCTCCGGTGAACACTGAAGCTTTCTTT. J is TRBJ1-1 and V is TRBV7-2, with D unresolved. The germline V gene has CDR1 SGHTA and CDR2 FQGNSA. The CDR3 length is 15 residues. V was pared by 5 bases and J by 0 bases, with 13 bases between.

This chain uses TRBV7-9 with TRBJ1-2, with D perhaps matching TRBD1 (5 bases). The germline CDR1 and CDR2 sequences are SEHNR and FQNEAQ (reference sequence). The CDR3 totals 15 residues. V was pared by 8 bases and J by 0 bases, with 16 bases between. CDR3 bases: TGTGCCAGCGGTGACCAGGGCCACACTAACTATGGCTACACCTTC. The encoded protein is CASGDQGHTNYGYTF. The variable domain in full, with the rest retrieved from reference TRBV7-9 and TRBJ1-2, is DTGVSQNPRHKITKRGQNVTFRCDPISEHNRLYWYRQTLGQGPEFLTYFQNEAQLEKSRLLSDRFSAERPKGSFSTLEIQRTEQGDSAMYLCASGDQGHTNYGYTFGSGTRLTVV.

The V call is TRBV6-4, the J call TRBJ2-7; no firm D call. In germline, CDR1 is MRHNA, CDR2 SNTAGT. The CDR3 spans 11 residues. The V and J ends lost 2 bases and 7 bases respectively, with 6 bases between them. This chain's CDR3 is CASSDVEEQYV. The CDR3 bases are TGTGCCAGCAGTGACGTGGAAGAGCAGTACGTC.

V is TRBV27 and J is TRBJ1-1; D not certain. The CDR3 spans 13 residues. CDR1 is MNHEY, CDR2 SMNVEV, per germline (reference sequence). The ends were cut back, 3 bases at V and 1 base at J, with 6 bases in the middle. The CDR3 region has the DNA TGTGCCAGCAGTTTTACAGCGAACACTGAAGCTTTCTTT. Protein sequence: CASSFTANTEAFF.

This clone was detected only once. The chain has TRBV5-1 and TRBJ2-2, with D perhaps matching TRBD2 (7 bases). The V gene's germline CDR1 is SGHRS and CDR2 YFSETQ. The CDR3 runs 15 residues. V dropped 7 bases and J dropped 5 bases, with 18 bases sitting between them. DNA of the CDR3: TGCGCCAGCGGGGCGGGGGCCCTGAGGACCGGGGAGCTGTTTTTT. This gives the protein CASGAGALRTGELFF.

The chain couples TRBV6-5 to TRBJ1-2; D call uncertain. Deletions cut 9 bases from V and 6 bases from J, with 17 bases between. Germline lookup yields CDR1 MNHEY and CDR2 SVGAGI. The CDR3 runs to 13 residues. CDR3 sequence reads: CASFRRPWNGYTF. CDR3 DNA: TGTGCCAGTTTTCGGAGACCCTGGAATGGCTACACCTTC.

The chain joins TRBV5-1 to TRBJ2-5, with TRBD1 identical over 8 bases. The CDR3 has 14 residues. CDR1 is SGHRS, CDR2 YFSETQ, per germline. The V gene end was trimmed by 4 bases and the J gene end by 1 base; junction bases not matched to a gene: 3. The chain's CDR3 is CASSPTGVQETQYF. The CDR3 DNA reads TGCGCCAGCAGCCCGACAGGGGTCCAAGAGACCCAGTACTTC.

This chain connects TRBV5-5 to TRBJ2-2; D perhaps matches TRBD1 (6 bases). The CDR3 spans 16 residues. The germline V and J ends were trimmed by 4 bases and 6 bases, with 19 bases remaining between them. The V gene's germline CDR1 is SGHKS and CDR2 YYEKEE (reference sequence). CDR3 in DNA: TGTGCCAGCAGCGCTCGACAGGTAACCGGCTCCGGGGAGCTGTTTTTT. Translating gives CASSARQVTGSGELFF.

The chain combines TRBV4-1 with TRBJ2-1; D gene ambiguous. V gave up 6 bases and J gave up 8 bases, with 14 bases separating them. The CDR3 length is 13 residues. Germline values: CDR1 MGHRA, CDR2 YSYEKL. The CDR3 bases are TGCGCCAGCAGTCGGACCCGCCCCGATGAGCAGTTCTTC. Translation: CASSRTRPDEQFF.

J is TRBJ1-1 and V is TRBV7-6; 12 bases align to TRBD1. Germline trimming cut 1 base from V and 1 base from J; bases unmatched to any gene: 1. The germline CDR1 and CDR2 sequences are SGHVS and FNYEAQ. This CDR3 is 16 amino acids long. The CDR3 DNA reads as TGTGCCAGCAGCTTAGGGGGACAGGGGGCGAACACTGAAGCTTTCTTT. The encoded protein is CASSLGGQGANTEAFF. Variable domain in full (rest from reference TRBV7-6 and TRBJ1-1): GAGVSQSPRYKVTKRGQDVALRCDPISGHVSLYWYRQALGQGPEFLTYFNYEAQQDKSGLPNDRFSAERPEGSISTLTIQRTEQRDSAMYRCASSLGGQGANTEAFFGQGTRLTVV.

This rearrangement joins TRBV6-6 to TRBJ2-7; 8 bases map to TRBD1. The CDR3 totals 18 residues. The V and J ends lost 5 bases and 3 bases, in that order; junction bases with no gene match: 18. From germline, CDR1 is MNHNY and CDR2 SVGAGI (reference sequence). Here the CDR3 reads CASSPRRGPGTGDYEQYV. CDR3 bases: TGTGCCAGCAGTCCGCGAAGAGGACCAGGGACAGGAGACTACGAGCAGTACGTC.

The chain couples TRBV11-2 to TRBJ2-7; possible D gene TRBD1, 5 bases. The germline CDR1 and CDR2 sequences are SGHAT and FQNNGV. The CDR3 loop spans 15 amino acids. V lost 0 bases, J lost 3 bases, and 12 bases lay in between. The DNA for the CDR3 is TGTGCCAGCAGCTTAGACAACAGGTCCGGCTACGAGCAGTACGTC. It is translated as CASSLDNRSGYEQYV.

This clone was seen a handful of times. J is TRBJ1-2 and V is TRBV5-5, with 10 bases lining up with TRBD1. J gave up 7 bases and V 4 bases, and 10 bases lay outside the gene matches. Germline CDR1 reads SGHKS; CDR2 reads YYEKEE (reference sequence). The CDR3 extends over 15 amino acids. The CDR3, as DNA: TGTGCCAGCAGCCAGCTGACAGGGGGCGCAGGTGGCTACACCTTC. Protein: CASSQLTGGAGGYTF.

The chain combines TRBV9 with TRBJ1-3, with 8 bases fitting TRBD1. V was pared by 3 bases and J by 0 bases, with 11 bases of the junction left unmatched. CDR1 and CDR2 (germline): SGDLS, YYNGEE. This CDR3 has 18 residues. CDR3 protein: CASSAKRTGTNSGNTIYF. For the CDR3, the DNA is TGTGCCAGCAGCGCCAAAAGGACAGGGACCAACTCTGGAAACACCATATATTTT. The full variable domain, completed using reference TRBV9 and TRBJ1-3, is DSGVTQTPKHLITATGQRVTLRCSPRSGDLSVYWYQQSLDQGLQFLIQYYNGEERAKGNILERFSAQQFPDLHSELNLSSLELGDSALYFCASSAKRTGTNSGNTIYFGEGSWLTVV.

The J gene is TRBJ2-3, the V gene TRBV7-9, with unresolved D. This CDR3 has 16 residues. Trimming removed 5 bases at V and 3 bases at J, with 18 bases between. Germline values: CDR1 SEHNR, CDR2 FQNEAQ (reference sequence). CDR3 protein: CASSAPLGVGTDTQYF. CDR3 nucleotide sequence: TGTGCCAGCAGCGCACCTCTTGGGGTAGGGACAGATACGCAGTATTTT.

This rearrangement joins TRBV6-1 to TRBJ1-1; possibly TRBD1 for D (6 bases). The CDR3 totals 14 residues. Germline V gives CDR1 MNHNS, CDR2 SASEGT. Trimming took 6 bases from V and 2 from J, leaving 13 bases between them. The CDR3 spells CASRRWGTNTEAFF. In nucleotides, the CDR3 is TGTGCCAGCAGACGTTGGGGGACAAACACTGAAGCTTTCTTT.

The chain has TRBV3-1 (or the pseudogene TRBV3-2) and TRBJ2-5; D remains ambiguous. Germline V gene sequence: CDR1 LGHDT, CDR2 YNNKEL (reference sequence). The ends were cut back, 0 bases at V and 7 bases at J, with 9 bases in the middle. This CDR3 comprises 13 residues. The CDR3 region is CASSQDITGTQYF. The DNA for the CDR3 is TGTGCCAGCAGCCAAGATATAACGGGGACCCAGTACTTC.

This chain uses TRBV30 with TRBJ1-1; 7 nucleotides match TRBD1. The CDR3 consists of 14 residues. Germline CDR1 and CDR2: GTSNPN and SVGIG (reference sequence). Trimming took 6 bases from V and 4 from J; bases not matched to a gene: 11. CDR3 nucleotide sequence: TGTGCCTGCGCGATACAGGGGTTAGCCACTGAAGCTTTCTTT. Residues: CACAIQGLATEAFF.

The V and J genes are TRBV27 and TRBJ1-2; D remains ambiguous. Per the germline V gene, CDR1 is MNHEY and CDR2 is SMNVEV (reference sequence). Trimming cost V 6 bases and J 11 bases, with 13 bases left between them. The CDR3 sequence is 11 residues long. Written as DNA, the CDR3 is TGTGCCAGCAGGAAACGGAACCGTTACACCTTC. The encoded protein is CASRKRNRYTF.

The V gene is TRBV27, the J gene TRBJ2-7, with TRBD2 matching 10 bases. Trimming at V came to 3 bases and at J to 2 bases, leaving 4 bases not matched to a gene. The V gene's germline CDR1 is MNHEY and CDR2 SMNVEV (reference sequence). The CDR3 sequence is 15 residues long. CDR3 bases: TGTGCCAGCAGTTTTCGGCTAGCGGGGGCCTACGAGCAGTACTTC. Residues: CASSFRLAGAYEQYF.

This rearrangement joins TRBV10-1 to TRBJ2-1, with D tentatively TRBD1 (6 bases). The CDR3 length is 17 residues. V lost 2 bases and J 2 bases, leaving 16 bases between the germline ends. In germline, CDR1 is WNHNN, CDR2 SYGVQD (reference sequence). The CDR3 here is CASSEEHRVYPYNEQFF. The CDR3 region has the DNA TGCGCCAGCAGTGAGGAACACAGGGTTTATCCCTACAATGAGCAGTTCTTC.

The chain links TRBV7-6 to TRBJ1-1; D remains ambiguous. Germline V gives CDR1 SGHVS, CDR2 FNYEAQ. The CDR3 loop spans 16 amino acids. V was clipped by 3 bases and J by 0 bases, with 14 bases between them. The CDR3 loop reads CASSFGQADMNTEAFF. The DNA of the CDR3 is TGTGCCAGCAGCTTCGGCCAAGCCGACATGAACACTGAAGCTTTCTTT.

The CDR3 bases are TGTGCCAGCAGCTTAGGTACGGGAGGGGAAAAACTGTTTTTT. Protein product: CASSLGTGGEKLFF. This chain uses TRBV13 with TRBJ1-4; D is undetermined. CDR1 PRHDT and CDR2 FYEKMQ come from the germline V gene (reference sequence). The CDR3 spans 14 residues. Trimming shortened V by 0 bases and J by 8 bases, and 10 bases separated the two germline ends.

The V call is TRBV7-6, the J call TRBJ1-2; D unclear. V lost 5 bases, J lost 4 bases, and 8 bases lay in between. The CDR3 totals 12 residues. Germline CDR1 is SGHVS and CDR2 is FNYEAQ. The CDR3 is CASSLGLYGYTF. The CDR3 DNA is TGTGCCAGCAGCCTAGGGCTCTATGGCTACACCTTC.

CDR3 protein: CASSYSVGDQPQHF. The CDR3 DNA follows: TGTGCCAGCAGTTACTCCGTCGGCGATCAGCCCCAGCATTTT. The rearrangement joins TRBV6-2 or TRBV6-3 to TRBJ1-5; D gene unclear. V was trimmed by 0 bases and J by 5 bases, leaving 8 bases between them. Germline CDR1 reads MNHEY; CDR2 reads SVGEGT. The CDR3 sequence is 14 residues long.

V gene TRBV4-1 combines with J gene TRBJ2-3; D is unclear. The CDR3 length is 14 residues. Trimming took 4 bases from V and 10 from J, leaving 18 bases between them. Germline V gene sequence: CDR1 MGHRA, CDR2 YSYEKL. This CDR3 is CASSRSRFVPSQYF. CDR3 nucleotide sequence: TGCGCCAGCAGCCGGAGCAGGTTCGTCCCCTCGCAGTATTTT.

J is TRBJ2-7 and V is TRBV7-9; tentatively, D is TRBD1 (5 bases). The V gene's germline CDR1 is SEHNR and CDR2 FQNEAQ (reference sequence). Trimming took off 0 bases at V and 2 bases at J, with 5 bases between the two ends. The CDR3 has 13 residues. The CDR3 bases are TGTGCCAGCAGCTTAGCAGGGGCCTACGAGCAGTACTTC. Its translation is CASSLAGAYEQYF. Variable domain in full (rest from reference TRBV7-9 and TRBJ2-7): DTGVSQNPRHKITKRGQNVTFRCDPISEHNRLYWYRQTLGQGPEFLTYFQNEAQLEKSRLLSDRFSAERPKGSFSTLEIQRTEQGDSAMYLCASSLAGAYEQYFGPGTRLTVT.

This chain connects TRBV11-3 to TRBJ2-3; 10 bases match TRBD1. The trim removed 6 bases at V and 8 bases at J, leaving 20 bases unmatched. The CDR3 totals 18 residues. Germline CDR1 SGHNT, CDR2 YENEEA. The CDR3 sequence: CASSRSYGDRGLIGTQYF. The CDR3 DNA follows: TGTGCCAGCAGTCGCTCGTATGGGGACAGGGGACTGATCGGTACGCAGTATTTT.

This clone has only one observation. This chain connects TRBV19 to TRBJ2-7; weak D call: TRBD1 (5 bases). V gave up 5 bases and J gave up 0 bases, with 11 bases separating them. This CDR3 region has 14 residues. Germline-derived CDR1 and CDR2 are LNHDA and SQIVND (reference sequence). CDR3 protein: CASSLTASSYEQYV. The CDR3 nucleotides read TGTGCCAGTAGTTTGACAGCCAGCTCCTACGAGCAGTACGTC.

V gene TRBV7-9 combines with J gene TRBJ1-1; D uncertain. This CDR3 has 16 amino acids. With 5 bases removed from V and 0 bases from J, the gap between germline ends came to 16 bases. Per the germline V gene, CDR1 is SEHNR and CDR2 is FQNEAQ (reference sequence). The DNA of the CDR3 is TGTGCCAGCAGCCGCTCCCCAGGCTCGATGAACACTGAAGCTTTCTTT. Translated: CASSRSPGSMNTEAFF.